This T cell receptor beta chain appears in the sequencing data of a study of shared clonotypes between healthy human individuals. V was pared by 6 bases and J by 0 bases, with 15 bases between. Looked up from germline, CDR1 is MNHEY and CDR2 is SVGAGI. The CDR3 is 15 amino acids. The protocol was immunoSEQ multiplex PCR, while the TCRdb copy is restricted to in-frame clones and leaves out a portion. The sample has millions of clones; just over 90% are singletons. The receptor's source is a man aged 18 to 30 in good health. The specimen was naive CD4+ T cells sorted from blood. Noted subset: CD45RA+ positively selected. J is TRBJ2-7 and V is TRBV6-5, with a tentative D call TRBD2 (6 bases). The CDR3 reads CASRQHSGFSYEQYF. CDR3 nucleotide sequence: TGTGCCAGCAGACAACATAGCGGTTTCTCCTACGAGCAGTACTTC.